The rows below give T cell receptor beta chains drawn from one sample of a study of response to subunit inactivated influenza vaccine. TCRdb used MiXCR to reprocess the RT-PCR reads, holding one entry per CDR3 protein. Of 300,000 to 350,000 distinct CDR3 sequences detected, 20% to 25% appear once; the ten largest clones hold 10%. The sequencing used PBMCs from blood, collected about 19 months after vaccination. These receptors were obtained from a man in his fifties or sixties who received an inactivated influenza vaccine. CDR3s include the opening cysteine and the closing phenylalanine or tryptophan. A D gene is named only where the DNA matches it firmly. A row's size may be missing; if present it is once, few, many or a size class.

TRBV2	TRBJ1-5	.	.	TGTGCCAGCAGTGAATACAGGGATCAGCCCCAGCATTTT	CASSEYRDQPQHF
TRBV5-1	TRBJ2-2	.	TRBD2	TGCGCCAGCAGCCATGGGGGGGACACCGGGGAGCTGTTTTTT	CASSHGGDTGELFF
TRBV20-1	TRBJ1-6	few	.	TGCAGTGCTAGATTACAGGGACCTAATAATTCACCCCTCCACTTT	CSARLQGPNNSPLHF
TRBV27	TRBJ2-4	.	.	TGTGCCAGCAGTTACAATGGGCCGAGCATTCAGTACTTC	CASSYNGPSIQYF
TRBV19	TRBJ1-6	few	.	TGTGCCAGTAGTATAGGGCAGTCGAGTTCAAGCCTCCACTTT	CASSIGQSSSSLHF
TRBV12-3/TRBV12-4	TRBJ1-2	.	.	TGTGCCAGCAGTTTAAGACAGGTCAATGGCTACACCTTC	CASSLRQVNGYTF
TRBV20-1	TRBJ1-2	few	.	TGCAGTGCTAGTGGCCCGGGGGGCTACACCTTC	CSASGPGGYTF
TRBV12-3/TRBV12-4	TRBJ1-2	.	.	TGTGCCAGCAGTTTAGAGGGGAGATATGGCTACACCTTC	CASSLEGRYGYTF
TRBV27	TRBJ1-2	few	.	TGTGCCAGCAGTTCCAGACAGGAGGGGGACTATGGCTACACCTTC	CASSSRQEGDYGYTF
TRBV6-5	TRBJ2-7	.	.	TGTGCCAGCAGTTACTCGAGAGACAGGCGGCGGAACGAGCAGTACTTC	CASSYSRDRRRNEQYF
TRBV27	TRBJ2-2	.	TRBD2	TGTGCCAGCAGTCACAATCGGGGGGCCGGGGAGCTGTTTTTT	CASSHNRGAGELFF
TRBV7-2	TRBJ1-2	few	TRBD1	TGTGCCAGCATCGGACTCCGGGACAGTATTTATGGCTACACCTTC	CASIGLRDSIYGYTF
TRBV6-2/TRBV6-3	TRBJ1-1	few	TRBD1	TGTGCCAGCAGTTACTATCCCCCGGGACAGCGGGATGAAGCTTTCTTT	CASSYYPPGQRDEAFF
TRBV2	TRBJ2-7	.	TRBD2	TGTGCCAGCAAGTCTAGCGGGGGGGCGTACGAGCAGTACTTC	CASKSSGGAYEQYF
TRBV20-1	TRBJ2-2	.	TRBD1	TGCAGTGCTAGAGATTGGGCAGGGGGCCGAACCGGGGAGCTGTTTTTT	CSARDWAGGRTGELFF
TRBV9	TRBJ2-2	.	TRBD2	TGTGCCAGCAGCGTAGTGGGACTAGCGACCGGGGAGCTGTTTTTT	CASSVVGLATGELFF
TRBV29-1	TRBJ2-7	many	.	TGCAGCGTTGGGACCGGCTCCTACGAGCAGTACTTC	CSVGTGSYEQYF
TRBV4-3	TRBJ2-7	few	TRBD1	TGCGCCAGCAGCCCGGGACCCAGGGGGCTCGAGCAGTACTTC	CASSPGPRGLEQYF
TRBV6-2/TRBV6-3	TRBJ2-3	.	.	TGTGCCAGCAGTTACTTTGGGGTCGGCACAGATACGCAGTATTTT	CASSYFGVGTDTQYF
TRBV20-1	TRBJ1-1	many	TRBD1	TGCAGTGCTAGGAAGGGACAGGGGAACACTGAAGCTTTCTTT	CSARKGQGNTEAFF
TRBV18	TRBJ1-4	.	.	TGTGCCAGCTCACCGGGACCGCGATTTATTAATGAAAAACTGTTTTTT	CASSPGPRFINEKLFF
TRBV7-2	TRBJ1-6	few	.	TGTGCCAGCAGCTTAGTACCGGACAGTTTTTCACCCCTCCACTTT	CASSLVPDSFSPLHF
TRBV24-1	TRBJ2-1	.	TRBD1	TGTGCCACCAGTGTTGCAGGGGGCTACTCCTACAATGAGCAGTTCTTC	CATSVAGGYSYNEQFF